This T cell receptor (beta chain) was sequenced in a study of Tregs in tolerant kidney transplant recipients (dated by TCRdb to between 2017 and 2020). For the wider study: Related donors were used in the transplants with nonmyeloablative bone marrow transplantation, and mixed chimerism was transient in the human trials. TCRbeta sequencing was used in the study to identify donor-specific regulatory T cells before combined kidney and bone marrow transplantation, and the identified cells were then tracked after transplant. General conclusions and limits of the study: Expanding Tregs with activated donor B cells appeared to identify the most biologically relevant and donor-specific TCRbeta repertoire. The study was constrained by small patient numbers, and validation of the findings is required in larger populations and under other immunosuppression protocols. Donor-specific Treg expansion was found to exceed global Treg expansion in tolerant patients, suggesting antigen-driven rather than nonspecific expansion. Because the PCR primers were changed over time for some patients, nucleotide-level comparison could not be performed across the samples from those patients. Biological reproducibility was not directly assessed, although technical replication error appeared to be minimal.

The meaning of the sample's time point label: blood sample drawn before combined kidney and bone marrow transplant. Thawed PBMCs were FACS-sorted into unstimulated Tregs (CD4+CD25+CD127-), CD4+ non-Tregs (CD4+CD25-), CD4 cells and CD8 cells. 4 combined kidney and bone marrow transplant recipients from the ITN036ST trial were included as patients, and samples were available only from these trial subjects. Healthy control blood was processed by Ficoll density gradient to PBMCs and cryopreserved; patient PBMCs were collected before and after transplant. There are 14 amino acids in the CDR3, from cysteine to phenylalanine inclusive. Here the CDR3 DNA is all that survives: 42 bases in frame from base 1. Trimming costs V 10 bases and J 0 bases, and their ends lie 13 bases apart. From a lookup of the germline V gene, CDR1 and CDR2 are SGHRS and YFSETQ. Points on this clone: The antigen this receptor binds is unknown. No much larger clone is present one base from it, and per-base qualities are unavailable.

For TCRbeta CDR3 sequencing, genomic DNA was extracted from sorted cells using the QIAGEN DNeasy Blood and Tissue Kit. High-throughput TCRbeta CDR3 sequencing was carried out commercially through immunoSEQ, with PCR amplification with bias correction and internal controls included. In the source study's methods: Unique productive TCRbeta sequences were defined by CDR3 nucleotide sequence when primers matched and otherwise by CDR3 amino acid sequence together with Vbeta and Jbeta genes. To correct sorting error, sequences shared between sorted populations at a frequency ratio of 2:1 or less were removed; the rest were assigned to the higher population. A sequence was defined as donor-reactive if the sequence was expanded at least 5-fold in CFSE-low cells compared with unstimulated cells and had a frequency of at least 0.01% in CFSE-low cells. Jensen-Shannon divergence calculated on the top 100 TCRbeta sequences ranked by frequency was used to measure repertoire divergence. When a sample had multiple sequencing runs, each run was corrected for sorting error separately and the runs were then pooled. TCRdb carries this immuneACCESS record with in-frame sequences only. Its versions omit some clonotypes, under half of them owing to an unresolved V gene in the studies checked, with the rest unexplained. D and trimming come from the DNA, and the V and J calls and clone size come from that table. The sample table lists about 100,000 clones, approximately 93% of them with a count of one. Approximately 0.5% of the sample goes to the ten largest clones.

This sequence originates from a human donor who received a combined kidney and bone marrow transplant. This sequence uses TRBV5-1 and TRBJ2-2; TRBD2 could be the D gene, as 6 bases match. The sequencing here drew on CD4+ T cells from blood, taken before the transplant. The CDR3 reads as follows: CAGQRVPNTGELFF. The DNA sequence is TGCGCCGGTCAGCGGGTTCCGAACACCGGGGAGCTGTTTTTT.